One and the same sample provided the 5 T cell receptor beta chains below, sequenced in a study of T-cell memory formation after mild COVID-19. Each CDR3 protein is one row after TCRdb ran MiXCR on the 5' RACE reads. The sample lists 360,000 or so distinct CDR3 sequences, 28% seen once, with roughly 13% in the top ten. The specimen was PBMCs or a T cell subset sorted from them (not recorded which). The receptor source for this set is an adult woman who had mild COVID-19 (a few samples of this study predate the infection). Cell type and time point are not known.

This clonotype showed up just a few times. The V call is TRBV2, the J call TRBJ1-1; the D gene is possibly TRBD1 (5 bases). This CDR3 spans 13 amino acids. The V end lost 7 bases, the J end lost 11 bases, and 20 bases lay between the germline ends. The germline V gene encodes CDR1 SNHLY and CDR2 FYNNEI. The CDR3 nucleotides are TGTGCCAGCATAGGTGGGTTACGAGAGGGGGCTTTCTTT. It codes for CASIGGLREGAFF.

V and J are TRBV5-1 and TRBJ1-5; D gene unclear. Germline CDR1 and CDR2: SGHRS and YFSETQ. The germline V and J ends were trimmed by 2 bases and 3 bases, with 12 bases remaining between them. CDR3 length: 15 amino acids. The CDR3: CASSLGAGNNQPQHF. For the CDR3, the DNA is TGCGCCAGCAGCTTAGGAGCGGGGAACAATCAGCCCCAGCATTTT.

The chain recombines TRBV5-5 with TRBJ2-3; 13 bases align to TRBD2. The V gene's germline CDR1 is SGHKS and CDR2 YYEKEE (reference sequence). The junction had 16 bases not matched to a gene; V was cut back by 4 bases and J by 8 bases. This CDR3 spans 18 amino acids. This CDR3 is CASSLGLAGESVRGTQYF. The CDR3 coding sequence is TGTGCCAGCAGCCTAGGACTAGCGGGAGAGTCGGTCCGTGGTACGCAGTATTTT.

This clonotype occurred a few times. One junction end does not reproduce the germline sequence, and a read error may be involved. The gene calls are TRBV12-3 or TRBV12-4 and TRBJ2-2; 7 nucleotides agree with TRBD2. This CDR3 region has 11 residues. The CDR3 sequence is CASSLSGKLFF. The CDR3 DNA reads as TGTGCCAGCAGTTTAAGCGGGAAGCTGTTTTTT.

The chain uses TRBV12-3 or TRBV12-4 and TRBJ1-1; D is possibly TRBD1 (5 bases). Trimming took off 3 bases at V and 1 base at J, with 9 bases between the two ends. This CDR3 region has 14 residues. The CDR3 nucleotides are TGTGCCAGCAGTTTCGAGGGGCGGAACACTGAAGCTTTCTTT. As protein: CASSFEGRNTEAFF.